These 30 T cell receptor beta chains share one sample of origin, sequenced in a study of T cells in localized non-small cell lung cancer. Clones were sequenced by immunoSEQ multiplex PCR, and TCRdb holds only the in-frame ones, with some missing. The sample holds tens of thousands of clones; roughly 78% are singletons and the top ten take 33%. This material consisted of peripheral blood, taken before any cancer treatment. The origin of the receptors is a male donor aged 60 or over with stage II squamous cell lung carcinoma.

The V gene is TRBV14, the J gene TRBJ2-2; no clear D gene. With 1 base removed from V and 1 base from J, the gap between germline ends came to 10 bases. Germline V gene lookup returns CDR1 SGHDN and CDR2 FVKESK. The CDR3 loop spans 16 amino acids. The CDR3 region is CASSQVRIENTGELFF. The CDR3 bases are TGTGCCAGCAGCCAAGTAAGAATAGAGAACACCGGGGAGCTGTTTTTT.

The chain is built from TRBV21-1 and TRBJ2-5; the table's D gene call, TRBD2, was not cross checked with the DNA. TRBV21-1 is labeled a pseudogene. The CDR3 has 18 amino acids. The CDR3 DNA follows: TGTGCCAGAACCCCTAAGCGGGCTCCCTGGGGGATACAAGAGACCCAGTACTTC. Amino acid sequence: CARTPKRAPWGIQETQYF.

This clone is deemed medium-sized (0.01 to 0.1%). The chain has TRBV2 and TRBJ1-3, with 8 bases identical to TRBD1. J gave up 8 bases and V 10 bases, and 16 bases lay outside the gene matches. Germline values: CDR1 SNHLY, CDR2 FYNNEI. There are 15 residues in the CDR3. CDR3 protein: CATHGQGELGYTIYF. In DNA, the CDR3 is TGTGCCACCCATGGACAGGGCGAGCTGGGGTACACCATATATTTT. The full variable domain, completed using reference TRBV2 and TRBJ1-3, is EPEVTQTPSHQVTQMGQEVILRCVPISNHLYFYWYRQILGQKVEFLVSFYNNEISEKSEIFDDQFSVERPDGSNFTLKIRSTKLEDSAMYFCATHGQGELGYTIYFGEGSWLTVV.

This chain uses TRBV5-5 with TRBJ2-7; D unclear. Per germline, CDR1 SGHKS and CDR2 YYEKEE (reference sequence). Trimming left V 2 bases short and J 2 bases short, with 11 bases between. The CDR3 runs to 14 residues. CDR3 sequence: CASSFGQSTYEQYF. The CDR3 DNA sequence: TGTGCCAGCAGCTTCGGCCAGAGCACCTACGAGCAGTACTTC.

This chain uses TRBV6-1 with TRBJ1-1, with D unclear. V was shortened by 11 bases and J by 1 base, with 8 bases between the two germline ends. This CDR3 comprises 11 residues. Germline CDR1 is MNHNS and CDR2 is SASEGT. CDR3 sequence reads: CAARENTEAFF. In nucleotides, the CDR3 is TGTGCCGCCCGGGAGAACACTGAAGCTTTCTTT.

This chain joins TRBV14 and TRBJ1-2, with TRBD1 matching over 9 bases. Germline V CDR1 and CDR2: SGHDN, FVKESK. After removal of 7 bases from V and 3 bases from J, the junction contained 12 bases not matched to a gene. The CDR3 runs to 16 residues. In DNA, the CDR3 is TGTGCCAGCACCCGAGGACAGGGGATCGGCCACTATGGCTACACCTTC. Protein: CASTRGQGIGHYGYTF.

As for this clone: The same CDR3 also results from other DNA sequences found in this sample. The chain recombines TRBV7-9 with TRBJ1-4; a weak D match, TRBD1 (5 bases). The V gene's germline CDR1 is SEHNR and CDR2 FQNEAQ (reference sequence). Trimming left V 1 base short and J 6 bases short, with 9 bases between. The CDR3 totals 14 residues. The CDR3 protein is CASSLGQGYEKLFF. In DNA form, the CDR3 reads TGTGCCAGCAGCTTAGGGCAGGGATATGAAAAACTGTTTTTT.

The chain employs TRBV19 and TRBJ2-2; weak D call: TRBD2 (6 bases). The germline gives CDR1 LNHDA, CDR2 SQIVND (reference sequence). V gave up 8 bases and J gave up 7 bases, with 17 bases separating them. The CDR3 is 14 residues long. In DNA form, the CDR3 reads TGTGCCAGTTTGGACCTGACCGGGGGCGGGGAGCTGTTTTTT. Translation gives CASLDLTGGGELFF.

The CDR3 DNA reads as TGTGCCAGCAGCCACGGACAATCTATTGGGGTTAACGAGCAGTACTTC. This translates into CASSHGQSIGVNEQYF. The gene calls are TRBV14 and TRBJ2-7; D is perhaps TRBD1 (5 bases). Trimming shortened V by 3 bases and J by 5 bases, and 20 bases separated the two germline ends. Germline V CDR1 and CDR2: SGHDN, FVKESK. The CDR3 sequence is 16 residues long.

This clone has a single count. The CDR3 sequence: CASSLTGHPLSAFAAFF. The CDR3 DNA is TGTGCCAGCAGCCTTACGGGACACCCCCTGTCGGCGTTTGCAGCTTTCTTT. The chain has TRBV14 and TRBJ1-1; tentative D call: TRBD1 (6 bases). CDR3 length: 17 residues. V lost 4 bases, J lost 10 bases, and 28 bases lay in between. Germline lookup yields CDR1 SGHDN and CDR2 FVKESK. The entire variable domain, with the rest obtained from reference TRBV14 and TRBJ1-1, is as follows: EAGVTQFPSHSVIEKGQTVTLRCDPISGHDNLYWYRRVMGKEIKFLLHFVKESKQDESGMPNNRFLAERTGGTYSTLKVQPAELEDSGVYFCASSLTGHPLSAFAAFFGQGTRLTVV.

This clone came up once. The chain uses TRBV5-1 and TRBJ2-5, with no clear D. The V and J ends lost 0 bases and 2 bases respectively, with 5 bases between them. CDR3 size: 13 residues. CDR1 and CDR2 (germline): SGHRS, YFSETQ. CDR3: CASSLERQETQYF. In DNA form, the CDR3 reads TGCGCCAGCAGCTTGGAACGGCAAGAGACCCAGTACTTC.

This clone was recorded a few times. The CDR3: CASTLRRGYNEQFF. The DNA of the CDR3 is TGTGCCAGCACTCTCAGGCGCGGATACAATGAGCAGTTCTTC. This sequence joins TRBV5-6 and TRBJ2-1; no definite D call. The CDR3 has 14 residues. Trimming cost V 6 bases and J 4 bases, with 14 bases left between them. CDR1 is SGHDT, CDR2 YYEEEE, per germline.

The chain carries TRBV28 and TRBJ1-4, with D unclear. Trimming stripped 4 bases from V and 8 bases from J, with 14 bases between. CDR1 and CDR2 from the germline V gene are MDHEN and SYDVKM. There are 14 residues in the CDR3. The CDR3 region has the DNA TGTGCCAGCAGTTCCCCGGTCCTTAACGAAAAACTGTTTTTT. Residues: CASSSPVLNEKLFF.

This sequence joins TRBV27 and TRBJ1-5, with D possibly matching TRBD1 (6 bases). The CDR3 runs 13 residues. The V and J ends lost 3 bases and 4 bases respectively, with 7 bases between them. The germline V gene has CDR1 MNHEY and CDR2 SMNVEV (reference sequence). DNA of the CDR3: TGTGCCAGCAGTTTTGGACAGAATCAGCCCCAGCATTTT. This translates into CASSFGQNQPQHF.

This clone was seen only a few times. This chain uses TRBV27 with TRBJ1-5; no clear D gene. Germline CDR1 reads MNHEY; CDR2 reads SMNVEV (reference sequence). CDR3 size: 15 residues. V was shortened by 5 bases and J by 0 bases, with 11 bases between the two germline ends. CDR3 protein: CASSRGPNSNQPQHF. In DNA form, the CDR3 reads TGTGCCAGCAGTCGAGGCCCTAATAGCAATCAGCCCCAGCATTTT.

This clone was detected a few times. J is TRBJ1-1 and V is TRBV11-2, with TRBD1 identical over 7 bases. Trimming at V came to 4 bases and at J to 5 bases, leaving 10 bases not matched to a gene. The CDR3 loop spans 15 amino acids. Per the germline V gene, CDR1 is SGHAT and CDR2 is FQNNGV. CDR3 region: CASSSSHRGETEAFF. CDR3 in DNA: TGTGCCAGCAGCTCCAGCCACAGGGGAGAGACTGAAGCTTTCTTT.

The chain uses TRBV7-6 and TRBJ1-1; a weak D match, TRBD1 (5 bases). Germline-derived CDR1 and CDR2 are SGHVS and FNYEAQ. The CDR3 loop spans 13 amino acids. The V end lost 4 bases, the J end lost 1 base, and 7 bases lay between the germline ends. CDR3 sequence reads: CASSSDTNTEAFF. Written as DNA, the CDR3 is TGTGCCAGCAGCTCGGACACGAACACTGAAGCTTTCTTT.

V and J are TRBV6-1 and TRBJ2-1; tentatively, D is TRBD2 (6 bases). Germline V lookup: CDR1 MNHNS, CDR2 SASEGT. Trimming cost V 1 base and J 4 bases, with 11 bases left between them. The CDR3 loop spans 15 amino acids. The CDR3 nucleotides read TGTGCCAGCAGTGAAGTACTAGCAGCATACAATGAGCAGTTCTTC. Residues: CASSEVLAAYNEQFF.

CDR3 protein: CASSTRPREPQHF. CDR3 bases: TGTGCCAGCAGTACCCGGCCCCGTGAGCCCCAGCATTTT. V is TRBV6-1 and J is TRBJ1-5, with no clear D. The CDR3 has 13 residues. Germline V CDR1 and CDR2: MNHNS, SASEGT. V was cut by 5 bases and J by 8 bases, with 13 bases left in between.

This rearrangement joins TRBV5-1 to TRBJ2-7; TRBD2 agrees at 8 bases. Germline V CDR1 and CDR2: SGHRS, YFSETQ. The CDR3 covers 16 residues. Unmatched junction bases numbered 9, after V lost 3 bases and J lost 1 base. In nucleotides, the CDR3 is TGCGCCAGCAGCTCCGAAGGCGGGAGGAGTTCCTACGAGCAGTACTTC. Protein product: CASSSEGGRSSYEQYF.

The rearrangement joins TRBV7-9 to TRBJ1-4, with D unclear. This CDR3 is 12 amino acids long. Trimming took 5 bases from V and 14 from J, leaving 15 bases between them. CDR1 and CDR2 from the germline V gene are SEHNR and FQNEAQ (reference sequence). In DNA, the CDR3 is TGTGCCAGCAGCGACCTCGACCGAGGGCTGTTTTTT. Its protein product is CASSDLDRGLFF.

V and J are TRBV29-1 and TRBJ2-2; the D gene is possibly TRBD2 (5 bases). Germline CDR1 is SQVTM and CDR2 is ANQGSEA. Deletions cut 5 bases from V and 1 base from J, with 17 bases between. The CDR3 runs 16 residues. The CDR3 reads CSVRIGPSLNTGELFF. CDR3 in DNA: TGCAGCGTTCGGATTGGGCCTAGCCTGAACACCGGGGAGCTGTTTTTT.

This sequence joins TRBV5-1 and TRBJ2-3; 7 positions agree with TRBD2. Germline V gene sequence: CDR1 SGHRS, CDR2 YFSETQ. This CDR3 comprises 17 residues. Unmatched junction bases numbered 7, after V lost 0 bases and J lost 0 bases. The CDR3 coding sequence is TGCGCCAGCAGCTTGGGGGCTAGCGGAGGGAGCACAGATACGCAGTATTTT. Its translation: CASSLGASGGSTDTQYF.

The V and J genes are TRBV11-3 and TRBJ2-2, with 11 nucleotides matching TRBD1. From germline, CDR1 is SGHNT and CDR2 YENEEA. The CDR3 has 16 residues. V trimming: 7 bases; J trimming: 5 bases; junction bases outside the gene matches: 9. The CDR3 here is CASTGGGQGATGELFF. Written as DNA, the CDR3 is TGTGCCAGCACCGGAGGAGGACAGGGGGCTACCGGGGAGCTGTTTTTT.

The gene calls are TRBV10-3 and TRBJ2-5, with 9 bases that match TRBD1. V lost 2 bases and J lost 1; bases outside the gene matches: 2. CDR3 length: 15 residues. Germline CDR1 reads ENHRY; CDR2 reads SYGVKD. Written as DNA, the CDR3 is TGTGCCATCAGTGAGGGGGACAGGGTCCAAGAGACCCAGTACTTC. This translates into CAISEGDRVQETQYF.

V is TRBV6-5 and J is TRBJ1-1, with D unclear. Germline V CDR1 and CDR2: MNHEY, SVGAGI. The CDR3 sequence is 13 residues long. Trimming took off 7 bases at V and 4 bases at J, with 13 bases between the two ends. CDR3 loop: CASIQFPGTEAFF. The CDR3 DNA reads TGTGCCAGCATCCAATTTCCCGGCACTGAAGCTTTCTTT.

The V gene is TRBV30, the J gene TRBJ1-2; no clear D gene. The CDR3 has 14 residues. Trimming cost V 0 bases and J 3 bases, with 11 bases left between them. Germline lookup yields CDR1 GTSNPN and CDR2 SVGIG (reference sequence). The CDR3 nucleotides read TGTGCCTGGAGTGTGTTCGGTGCCTACTATGGCTACACCTTC. It codes for CAWSVFGAYYGYTF.

The chain links TRBV2 to TRBJ2-1; D call uncertain. Germline CDR1 is SNHLY and CDR2 is FYNNEI. This CDR3 spans 11 amino acids. Trimming removed 6 bases at V and 3 bases at J, with 3 bases between. The CDR3 DNA reads as TGTGCCAGCAGACTCTACAATGAGCAGTTCTTC. Amino acids: CASRLYNEQFF. The full variable domain, its missing parts supplied by reference TRBV2 and TRBJ2-1, is EPEVTQTPSHQVTQMGQEVILRCVPISNHLYFYWYRQILGQKVEFLVSFYNNEISEKSEIFDDQFSVERPDGSNFTLKIRSTKLEDSAMYFCASRLYNEQFFGPGTRLTVL.

V and J are TRBV6-1 and TRBJ2-2; 12 nucleotides line up with TRBD2. This CDR3 spans 15 amino acids. The V and J ends lost 6 bases and 5 bases, in that order; junction bases with no gene match: 4. CDR1 MNHNS and CDR2 SASEGT come from the germline V gene. CDR3 loop: CASRLTSGGTGELFF. The CDR3 DNA is TGTGCCAGCAGACTCACTAGCGGGGGGACCGGGGAGCTGTTTTTT.

The V call is TRBV5-1, the J call TRBJ2-1; TRBD2 might be the D (6 bases). V was shortened by 0 bases and J by 4 bases, with 14 bases between the two germline ends. Germline CDR1 reads SGHRS; CDR2 reads YFSETQ. The CDR3 spans 16 residues. The CDR3 loop reads CASSLEPGVGYNEQFF. CDR3 in DNA: TGCGCCAGCAGCTTGGAACCGGGAGTAGGGTACAATGAGCAGTTCTTC.